This is a list of T cell receptor beta chains from one sample in a study of T cell responses to AZD1222 COVID-19 vaccine. Sequenced by immunoSEQ multiplex PCR; TCRdb stores in-frame clones only, minus some. This table holds about 140,000 clones, roughly nine tenths found once. The starting material was peripheral blood, obtained on day 0 of AZD1222 vaccination. All receptors derive from an adult in good health. The CDR3 runs from the conserved cysteine through the conserved F or W. The D gene is left open where the match is weak. Part of the rows lack a size; the others show once, few, many or a class for expanded clones.

D	size	V	J	CDR3	DNA
.	.	TRBV28	TRBJ1-4	CASSLGRGAGVNEKLFF	TGTGCCAGCAGTTTAGGTAGGGGCGCTGGGGTAAATGAAAAACTGTTTTTT
.	once	TRBV19	TRBJ1-2	CASSSHQGVYGYTF	TGTGCCAGTAGTTCCCACCAGGGAGTCTATGGCTACACCTTC
TRBD1	.	TRBV5-1	TRBJ2-7	CASSLAGTEIYEQYF	TGCGCCAGCAGCTTGGCCGGGACAGAGATCTACGAGCAGTACTTC
TRBD1	.	TRBV11-2	TRBJ2-4	CASSLDRVVDIQYF	TGTGCCAGCAGCTTGGACAGGGTAGTTGACATTCAGTACTTC
TRBD1	once	TRBV29-1	TRBJ1-1	CSVGAGGPAEAFF	TGCAGCGTTGGAGCAGGGGGCCCCGCTGAAGCTTTCTTT
TRBD1	.	TRBV2	TRBJ1-2	CASRGDRVAGYTF	TGTGCCAGCAGGGGGGACAGGGTGGCTGGCTACACCTTC
.	.	TRBV19	TRBJ2-2	CASSSPGRNTGELFF	TGTGCCAGTAGTTCTCCGGGACGGAATACCGGGGAGCTGTTTTTT
TRBD1	.	TRBV7-2	TRBJ2-2	CASSQDRGSTGELFF	TGTGCCAGCAGCCAGGACAGGGGGAGTACCGGGGAGCTGTTTTTT
.	.	TRBV7-9	TRBJ1-2	CASSFLTETYGYTF	TGTGCCAGCAGCTTCCTGACCGAAACCTATGGCTACACCTTC
.	.	TRBV29-1	TRBJ1-6	CSVAEGHNSPLHF	TGCAGCGTTGCGGAAGGCCATAATTCACCCCTCCACTTT
.	.	TRBV6-2/TRBV6-3	TRBJ1-5	CASSYSTSTRNNQPQHF	TGTGCCAGCAGTTACTCGACTTCCACAAGAAACAATCAGCCCCAGCATTTT
.	.	TRBV2	TRBJ1-5	CASRGTRARQPQHF	TGTGCCAGCAGGGGGACAAGGGCAAGGCAGCCCCAGCATTTT
TRBD1	.	TRBV11-3	TRBJ2-1	CASSLSGQGAGEQFF	TGTGCCAGCAGCTTATCGGGACAGGGGGCGGGTGAGCAGTTCTTC
.	.	TRBV19	TRBJ2-2	CAGGGTTNTGELFF	TGTGCCGGGGGTGGGACCACGAACACCGGGGAGCTGTTTTTT
.	.	TRBV29-1	TRBJ2-3	CSVWTVTSTDTQYF	TGCAGCGTCTGGACAGTTACTAGCACAGATACGCAGTATTTT
TRBD1	once	TRBV27	TRBJ1-2	CASRTGLEGYTF	TGTGCCAGCAGGACAGGGCTAGAAGGCTACACCTTC
.	.	TRBV6-2/TRBV6-3	TRBJ2-6	CASSYASSGANVLTF	TGTGCCAGCAGTTACGCGAGCTCTGGGGCCAACGTCCTGACTTTC
TRBD2	few	TRBV27	TRBJ2-7	CASSLLAGTPYEQYF	TGTGCCAGCAGTTTACTAGCGGGGACGCCCTACGAGCAGTACTTC
.	.	TRBV11-2	TRBJ1-2	CASSLLSRNYGYTF	TGTGCCAGCAGCTTGCTCAGCAGGAACTATGGCTACACCTTC
.	once	TRBV29-1	TRBJ2-7	CSVEATAGSYEQYF	TGCAGCGTTGAAGCTACCGCAGGGTCCTACGAGCAGTACTTC
.	few	TRBV9	TRBJ2-5	CASSVVADGETQYF	TGTGCCAGCAGCGTAGTAGCAGATGGAGAGACCCAGTACTTC
TRBD1	.	TRBV30	TRBJ1-2	CAWTDTPTGGDGYTF	TGTGCCTGGACCGATACACCCACAGGGGGGGATGGCTACACCTTC
TRBD1	few	TRBV6-6	TRBJ1-2	CASSYRTGGDYGYTF	TGTGCCAGCAGTTACCGGACAGGGGGCGATTATGGCTACACCTTC
.	.	TRBV11-2	TRBJ2-7	CASSLSRGSSEQYF	TGTGCCAGCAGCTTAAGCCGGGGTAGCTCCGAGCAGTACTTC
TRBD2	once	TRBV5-4	TRBJ2-3	CASSPTGTSGSTDTQYF	TGTGCCAGCAGCCCGACCGGGACTAGCGGGAGCACAGATACGCAGTATTTT
TRBD1	.	TRBV19	TRBJ1-5	CASSLRGQGTGSNQPQHF	TGTGCCAGTAGTCTTCGGGGACAGGGGACCGGTAGCAATCAGCCCCAGCATTTT
.	.	TRBV29-1	TRBJ2-7	CSDNCHKDCYEQYF	TGCAGCGATAACTGTCACAAGGATTGCTACGAGCAGTACTTC
TRBD2	once	TRBV11-3	TRBJ2-1	CASSTSGTSGRHEQFF	TGTGCCAGCAGCACCTCTGGGACTAGCGGGAGACATGAGCAGTTCTTC
.	.	TRBV25-1	TRBJ1-2	CASSDGTAYGGYTF	TGTGCCAGCAGTGATGGGACCGCCTATGGTGGCTACACCTTC
.	.	TRBV6-5	TRBJ2-3	CASSYSTEGLGDTQYF	TGTGCCAGCAGTTACTCTACTGAGGGCTTGGGAGATACGCAGTATTTT
.	once	TRBV6-5	TRBJ2-7	CASSRDPTYEQYF	TGTGCCAGCAGTAGGGACCCAACCTACGAGCAGTACTTC
.	.	TRBV12-5	TRBJ2-1	CASGFGEPGHEQFF	TGTGCTAGTGGTTTCGGGGAACCGGGCCATGAGCAGTTCTTC
.	.	TRBV6-6	TRBJ1-3	CASTVSGNTIYF	TGTGCCAGCACGGTCTCTGGAAACACCATATATTTT
.	.	TRBV3-1/TRBV3-2	TRBJ2-5	CASSQGPGAGETQYF	TGTGCCAGCAGCCAAGGTCCCGGAGCCGGAGAGACCCAGTACTTC
TRBD2	few	TRBV5-4	TRBJ2-7	CASSLGGWVSGSEQYF	TGTGCCAGCAGCTTGGGAGGTTGGGTTAGCGGGAGCGAGCAGTACTTC
.	.	TRBV11-3	TRBJ2-7	CASSPRGGGDPSEQYF	TGTGCCAGCAGCCCGAGGGGCGGGGGCGACCCCAGTGAGCAGTACTTC
TRBD2	.	TRBV27	TRBJ2-1	CASSFPFGSGRVYNEQFF	TGTGCCAGCAGTTTTCCGTTTGGCAGCGGGAGGGTCTACAATGAGCAGTTCTTC